Shown below are 15 T cell receptor beta chains from a single sample sequenced in a study of blood T cell repertoires in COVID-19. Data came from immunoSEQ multiplex PCR; TCRdb stores just in-frame clones and leaves some out. The top ten clones hold about 1.7% of a sample with 90,000 to 100,000 clones, approximately 86% of them seen once. Sequencing input: peripheral blood. These receptor sequences come from an elderly man with acute or convalescent COVID-19.

The rearrangement links TRBV25-1 to TRBJ1-6; TRBD1 aligns across 8 bases. CDR1 and CDR2 (germline): MGHDK, SYGVNS. The V gene end was trimmed by 5 bases and the J gene end by 6 bases; junction bases not matched to a gene: 12. The CDR3 has 17 residues. Here the CDR3 reads CASSPLHVQGGNSPLHF. CDR3 in DNA: TGTGCCAGCAGTCCCCTCCACGTACAGGGGGGTAATTCACCCCTCCACTTT.

The CDR3 sequence: CSAGQGNIQYF. CDR3 coding DNA: TGCAGCGCCGGACAGGGGAACATTCAGTACTTC. The rearrangement links TRBV29-1 to TRBJ2-4; 9 nucleotides match TRBD1. The CDR3 has 11 amino acids. V was clipped by 7 bases and J by 7 bases; unmatched bases: 2. The germline gives CDR1 SQVTM, CDR2 ANQGSEA.

The CDR3 DNA sequence: TGTGCCAGTAAAGGGCCTGCCGGAGGAGGCTACACCTTC. Translation: CASKGPAGGGYTF. This rearrangement joins TRBV19 to TRBJ1-2; D gene unclear. The germline gives CDR1 LNHDA, CDR2 SQIVND (reference sequence). The V end was cut by 7 bases, the J end by 8 bases, with 17 bases between. The CDR3 has 13 amino acids.

The rearrangement uses TRBV29-1 and TRBJ2-7; D is perhaps TRBD2 (6 bases). This CDR3 comprises 14 residues. Per the germline V gene, CDR1 is SQVTM and CDR2 is ANQGSEA. The ends were cut back, 7 bases at V and 7 bases at J, with 23 bases in the middle. The DNA of the CDR3 is TGCAGCGCAAGACCGGGAGATAATATTGGAGAGCAGTACTTC. Amino acid sequence: CSARPGDNIGEQYF.

The J gene is TRBJ1-5, the V gene TRBV6-5, with 7 bases aligning to TRBD1. CDR1 and CDR2 (germline): MNHEY, SVGAGI. V shed 6 bases and J 7 bases; nucleotides not matched to a gene: 12. The CDR3 has 15 amino acids. The CDR3, as DNA: TGTGCCAGCAGCCTACAGGGGCTCGAGCGGCAGCCCCAGCATTTT. Translation gives CASSLQGLERQPQHF.

The chain links TRBV7-8 to TRBJ2-3; D possibly corresponds to TRBD1 (6 bases). V lost 4 bases to trimming and J lost 3 bases, with 8 bases between them. CDR3 length equals 13 residues. Germline CDR1 reads SGHVS; CDR2 reads FQNEAQ. The DNA of the CDR3 is TGTGCCAGCAGCTATACAGGGACAGATACGCAGTATTTT. It codes for CASSYTGTDTQYF. Together with reference TRBV7-8 and TRBJ2-3, the CDR3 gives the full variable domain: GAGVSQSPRYKVAKRGQDVALRCDPISGHVSLFWYQQALGQGPEFLTYFQNEAQLDKSGLPSDRFFAERPEGSVSTLKIQRTQQEDSAVYLCASSYTGTDTQYFGPGTRLTVL.

V is TRBV3-1 (or the pseudogene TRBV3-2) and J is TRBJ2-7, with 10 nucleotides matching TRBD1. The CDR3 has 15 amino acids. The V gene's germline CDR1 is LGHDT and CDR2 YNNKEL (reference sequence). The V segment lost 3 bases and the J segment 3 bases; nucleotides outside the gene matches: 5. CDR3 sequence (DNA): TGTGCCAGCAGCCAGAGGGACAGGGGTTTCTACGAGCAGTACTTC. Residues: CASSQRDRGFYEQYF.

This clone was detected only a few times. The chain couples TRBV6-5 to TRBJ2-7, with D tentatively TRBD1 (6 bases). In germline, CDR1 is MNHEY, CDR2 SVGAGI. Trimming stripped 6 bases from V and 4 bases from J, with 19 bases between. This CDR3 is 15 amino acids long. In nucleotides, the CDR3 is TGTGCCAGCAGCCGGTTCGGGACACGGAGTTACGAGCAGTACTTC. Amino acid sequence: CASSRFGTRSYEQYF.

This clone was observed a few times. V and J are TRBV7-3 and TRBJ2-1; 10 nucleotides match TRBD2. The germline V gene has CDR1 SGHTA and CDR2 FQGTGA. The ends lost 1 base at V and 5 bases at J; junction bases unmatched: 8. There are 17 residues in the CDR3. CDR3 coding DNA: TGTGCCAGCAGCTTAATGGGGCGAGGACTAGCGGACAATGAGCAGTTCTTC. Protein sequence: CASSLMGRGLADNEQFF.

The genes are TRBV7-9 and TRBJ2-4; the match to TRBD1 covers 9 bases. V trimming: 1 base; J trimming: 1 base; junction bases outside the gene matches: 8. CDR1 and CDR2 (germline): SEHNR, FQNEAQ (reference sequence). The CDR3 has 18 amino acids. This CDR3 is CASSLGTGANPAKNIQYF. The CDR3 DNA follows: TGTGCCAGCAGCTTAGGGACAGGGGCCAATCCTGCCAAAAACATTCAGTACTTC.

This chain links TRBV7-9 with TRBJ2-3; tentative D call: TRBD1 (5 bases). This CDR3 has 14 residues. CDR1 is SEHNR and CDR2 is FQNEAQ in the germline V gene (reference sequence). V lost 3 bases and J lost 3, with 10 bases in between. CDR3 in amino acids: CASSFAGATDTQYF. The CDR3 coding sequence is TGTGCCAGCAGCTTCGCTGGGGCAACAGATACGCAGTATTTT.

The J gene is TRBJ2-7, the V gene TRBV10-3; possibly TRBD1 for D (5 bases). Germline V gene lookup returns CDR1 ENHRY and CDR2 SYGVKD. Trimming left V 4 bases short and J 4 bases short, with 8 bases between. The CDR3 is made up of 12 amino acids. CDR3 sequence reads: CAISGPGYEQYF. DNA for the CDR3: TGTGCCATCAGTGGCCCAGGGTACGAGCAGTACTTC.

The V and J genes are TRBV7-9 and TRBJ2-7, with 8 positions matching TRBD1. The germline V gene encodes CDR1 SEHNR and CDR2 FQNEAQ (reference sequence). This CDR3 contains 13 residues. J lost 3 bases, V lost 6 bases, and 4 bases had no gene match. CDR3 sequence reads: CASSPGQGYEQYF. CDR3 nucleotide sequence: TGTGCCAGCAGTCCAGGACAGGGCTACGAGCAGTACTTC.

The chain is built from TRBV30 and TRBJ2-2, with 7 nucleotides matching TRBD2. The V segment lost 4 bases and the J segment 4 bases; nucleotides outside the gene matches: 6. Germline lookup yields CDR1 GTSNPN and CDR2 SVGIG (reference sequence). This CDR3 comprises 14 residues. CDR3 residues: CAWTAGVSTGELFF. The CDR3 bases are TGTGCCTGGACCGCGGGAGTTAGCACCGGGGAGCTGTTTTTT.

The chain joins TRBV5-6 to TRBJ1-2; the D gene is possibly TRBD1 (5 bases). Deletions cut 4 bases from V and 6 bases from J, with 16 bases between. CDR1 SGHDT and CDR2 YYEEEE come from the germline V gene. CDR3 length equals 14 residues. The CDR3 nucleotides read TGTGCCAGCAGCCCCGCCTGGGGGGTTGATGGCTACACCTTC. Amino acids: CASSPAWGVDGYTF.